The present T cell receptor beta chain was sequenced within a study of blood T cell repertoires in COVID-19. Study summary: From T cells, B-cell-depleted T cells, or PBMCs came the material, which was cDNA or gDNA.

V lost 6 bases to trimming and J lost 2 bases; unmatched junction nucleotides: 7. This CDR3 spans 13 amino acids. CDR1 is SQVTM and CDR2 is ANQGSEA in the germline V gene. Measured with immunoSEQ multiplex PCR; TCRdb has only the in-frame clones, and not every one. The table records around 100,000 clones, 90% of them present only once. The sequenced material came from peripheral blood. V is TRBV29-1 and J is TRBJ2-7, with 7 bases that match TRBD2. The TCR comes from a man aged 18 to 29 with COVID-19, enrolled during active disease. The CDR3 coding sequence is TGCAGCGTGGGGGGGGGACGTCCCTACGAGCAGTACTTC. Protein: CSVGGGRPYEQYF.